This TCR beta chain was captured in a study of patients and donors after allogeneic stem cell transplantation. MiXCR was run by TCRdb on the RT-PCR reads, yielding one entry per CDR3 protein. The sample yields tens of thousands of distinct CDR3 sequences, roughly a third seen once. There are 11 residues in the CDR3. Germline CDR1 is SGHRS and CDR2 is YFSETQ. Trimming removed 5 bases from V and 8 bases from J, with 8 bases in between. Sequences were obtained from blood, either unsorted or a sorted T cell fraction (not recorded which). This rearrangement joins TRBV5-1 to TRBJ2-1; D gene uncertain. This clonotype originated in a human donor who was either an allogeneic HSCT recipient or a stem cell or donor lymphocyte infusion donor (not recorded which). It is not recorded whose cells these are; they may come from a transplant donor. In DNA, the CDR3 is TGCGCCAGCAGAGTCCAGTATGAGCAGTTCTTC. Encoded protein: CASRVQYEQFF.